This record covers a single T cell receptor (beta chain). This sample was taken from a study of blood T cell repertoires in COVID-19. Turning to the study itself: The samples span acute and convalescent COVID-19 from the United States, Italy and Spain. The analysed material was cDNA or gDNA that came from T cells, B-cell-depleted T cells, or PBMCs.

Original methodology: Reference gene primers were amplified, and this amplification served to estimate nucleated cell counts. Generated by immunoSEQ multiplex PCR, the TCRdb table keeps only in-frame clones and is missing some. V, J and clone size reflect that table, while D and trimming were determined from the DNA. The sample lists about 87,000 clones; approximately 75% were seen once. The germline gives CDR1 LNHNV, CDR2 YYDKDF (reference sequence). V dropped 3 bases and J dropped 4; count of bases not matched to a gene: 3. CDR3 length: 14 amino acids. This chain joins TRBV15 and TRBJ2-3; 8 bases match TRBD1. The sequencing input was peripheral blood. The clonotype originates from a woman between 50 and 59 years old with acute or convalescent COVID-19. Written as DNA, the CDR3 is TGTGCCACCAGCAGGGACAGGGCGGCAGATACGCAGTATTTT. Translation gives CATSRDRAADTQYF.